Listed here are 30 T cell receptor beta chains from one sample, sequenced in a study of post-analysis software for immune sequencing data. Unique-molecular-identifier-tagged TCR beta cDNA libraries were used. TCRdb reanalysed the PCR reads using MiXCR and keeps one entry per CDR3 protein. Of about 760,000 distinct CDR3 sequences listed, less than 35% are singletons. Which antigens these TCRs recognize remains unknown. Regarding the study as a whole: Five TRBV segments were more frequent in patients than controls; TRBV5-6, TRBV5-1 and TRBV20-1 belonged to this group.

The sample consisted of blood. The receptors were gathered from a girl aged 10 to 17 with multiple sclerosis.

This clonotype has only a few counts. The chain recombines TRBV5-1 with TRBJ2-5, with 8 positions matching TRBD1. CDR1 SGHRS and CDR2 YFSETQ come from the germline V gene. The CDR3 is 13 amino acids. V lost 4 bases and J lost 13; bases outside the gene matches: 12. The DNA of the CDR3 is TGCGCCAGCAGCCCCTCTTCTGCAGGACAGGGGTACTTC. It is translated as CASSPSSAGQGYF.

This chain uses TRBV7-2 with TRBJ2-7; TRBD1 aligns across 10 bases. V trimming: 2 bases; J trimming: 2 bases; junction bases outside the gene matches: 6. Per the germline V gene, CDR1 is SGHTA and CDR2 is FQGNSA. The CDR3 totals 16 residues. CDR3 DNA: TGTGCCAGCAGCTTACTATCCGGGACAGGGGCCTACGAGCAGTACTTC. It translates to CASSLLSGTGAYEQYF.

In this sample, this clonotype turned up a few times. This CDR3 is CASSPPNIFGNQPQHF. The CDR3 region has the DNA TGTGCCAGCAGCCCCCCCAACATCTTCGGCAATCAGCCCCAGCATTTT. This chain connects TRBV7-2 to TRBJ1-5; D unresolved. CDR3 size: 16 residues. The V and J ends lost 5 bases and 2 bases respectively, with 16 bases between them. Germline V gene lookup returns CDR1 SGHTA and CDR2 FQGNSA.

The CDR3 is CASSLEGRGSGANVLTF. The CDR3 nucleotides read TGCGCCAGCAGCTTGGAAGGACGTGGGTCTGGGGCCAACGTCCTGACTTTC. The rearrangement uses TRBV5-1 and TRBJ2-6, with D unclear. Germline values: CDR1 SGHRS, CDR2 YFSETQ. Trimming pared 0 bases from V and 1 base from J, leaving 11 bases between. The CDR3 covers 17 residues.

This clonotype was recorded a few times. The J gene is TRBJ1-5, the V gene TRBV20-1; D not certain. V lost 7 bases and J lost 2, with 15 bases in between. Germline V gene data show CDR1 as DFQATT and CDR2 as SNEGSKA (reference sequence). This CDR3 is 14 amino acids long. In nucleotides, the CDR3 is TGCAGTGTCGTGGTACAGCTAGGCAATCAGCCCCAGCATTTT. Its protein is CSVVVQLGNQPQHF.

In its sample, this clonotype was seen a few times. This rearrangement joins TRBV7-9 to TRBJ1-2, with D possibly being TRBD1 (6 bases). The CDR3 contains 14 residues. Germline V gene data show CDR1 as SEHNR and CDR2 as FQNEAQ (reference sequence). Trimming took off 2 bases at V and 3 bases at J, with 10 bases between the two ends. For the CDR3, the DNA is TGTGCCAGCAGCTTACCACAGGGCGACTATGGCTACACCTTC. Translation: CASSLPQGDYGYTF. The entire variable domain, with the rest obtained from reference TRBV7-9 and TRBJ1-2, is as follows: DTGVSQNPRHKITKRGQNVTFRCDPISEHNRLYWYRQTLGQGPEFLTYFQNEAQLEKSRLLSDRFSAERPKGSFSTLEIQRTEQGDSAMYLCASSLPQGDYGYTFGSGTRLTVV.

The chain carries TRBV28 and TRBJ2-7; D might be TRBD2 (6 bases). Trimming pared 10 bases from V and 1 base from J, leaving 14 bases between. CDR3 length: 13 amino acids. Germline V gene lookup returns CDR1 MDHEN and CDR2 SYDVKM. The CDR3 spells CAISAGLSYEQYF. The CDR3 nucleotides are TGTGCCATCTCGGCGGGGTTATCCTACGAGCAGTACTTC.

This clonotype was seen a few times. This chain uses TRBV7-7 with TRBJ2-5, with D perhaps TRBD2 (6 bases). Germline values: CDR1 SSHAT, CDR2 FNYEAQ (reference sequence). This CDR3 has 15 amino acids. The V end lost 5 bases, the J end lost 5 bases, and 18 bases lay between the germline ends. The CDR3 bases are TGTGCCAGCAGCGCACAAGGAGGGGCCAGGGAGACCCAGTACTTC. Residues: CASSAQGGARETQYF.

This clonotype was detected a few times. The rearrangement links TRBV20-1 to TRBJ1-2; D ambiguous. CDR3 length: 15 residues. Germline CDR1 reads DFQATT; CDR2 reads SNEGSKA (reference sequence). V dropped 6 bases and J dropped 2 bases, with 19 bases sitting between them. CDR3 nucleotides: TGCAGTGCCGATATTGCCCCCCTCGGCAACTATGGCTACACCTTC. Its protein is CSADIAPLGNYGYTF.

This clonotype was observed a handful of times. The chain carries TRBV5-6 and TRBJ1-2, with D possibly matching TRBD1 (5 bases). This CDR3 is 15 amino acids long. V shed 0 bases and J shed 6 bases, with 15 bases lying between them. CDR1 SGHDT and CDR2 YYEEEE come from the germline V gene. CDR3 sequence: CASSLVGDSGDGYTF. CDR3 sequence (DNA): TGTGCCAGCAGCTTGGTGGGAGACAGTGGGGATGGCTACACCTTC. Full variable domain (rest looked up from reference TRBV5-6 and TRBJ1-2): DAGVTQSPTHLIKTRGQQVTLRCSPKSGHDTVSWYQQALGQGPQFIFQYYEEEERQRGNFPDRFSGHQFPNYSSELNVNALLLGDSALYLCASSLVGDSGDGYTFGSGTRLTVV.

This chain uses TRBV20-1 with TRBJ1-6; no reliable D call. Germline V gene lookup returns CDR1 DFQATT and CDR2 SNEGSKA (reference sequence). The CDR3 is 12 residues long. The V gene lost 6 bases and the J gene lost 7 bases, with 10 bases spanning the gap. The CDR3 loop reads CSAPGRNSPLHF. As DNA, the CDR3 is TGCAGTGCGCCGGGGAGAAATTCACCCCTCCACTTT.

V gene TRBV9 combines with J gene TRBJ2-2; 7 bases align to TRBD2. The length of the CDR3 is 15 residues. The germline V gene encodes CDR1 SGDLS and CDR2 YYNGEE. J lost 4 bases, V lost 0 bases, and 3 bases had no gene match. Here the CDR3 reads CASSVGLAGTGELFF. The DNA for the CDR3 is TGTGCCAGCAGCGTAGGACTAGCTGGCACCGGGGAGCTGTTTTTT.

A few counts support this clonotype. This sequence joins TRBV12-3 or TRBV12-4 and TRBJ2-7; D is possibly TRBD1 (7 bases). This CDR3 region has 14 residues. Trimming took off 7 bases at V and 2 bases at J, with 15 bases between the two ends. The CDR3 region has the DNA TGTGCCAGCAATGAGGCAGGGGGGACCTACGAGCAGTACTTC. Translating it yields CASNEAGGTYEQYF.

In this sample, this clonotype turned up many times. The chain combines TRBV20-1 with TRBJ2-5; D perhaps matches TRBD2 (6 bases). V gave up 1 base and J gave up 5 bases, with 17 bases separating them. The CDR3 is 15 residues long. CDR1 and CDR2 from the germline V gene are DFQATT and SNEGSKA (reference sequence). Here the CDR3 DNA reads TGCAGTGCTAGAGGTGCTAGCGCCATTTATGAGACCCAGTACTTC. As protein: CSARGASAIYETQYF.

The genes are TRBV20-1 and TRBJ2-1; 8 bases agree with TRBD1. The germline V gene encodes CDR1 DFQATT and CDR2 SNEGSKA (reference sequence). The CDR3 has 16 amino acids. The ends lost 4 bases at V and 3 bases at J; junction bases unmatched: 11. CDR3 DNA: TGCAGTGCTATCACAGACAGGGGACTCCACTACAATGAGCAGTTCTTC. The encoded protein is CSAITDRGLHYNEQFF.

J is TRBJ1-6 and V is TRBV20-1, with 10 bases lining up with TRBD1. CDR3 length: 14 amino acids. V was clipped by 7 bases and J by 1 base; unmatched bases: 1. Per the germline V gene, CDR1 is DFQATT and CDR2 is SNEGSKA (reference sequence). CDR3 DNA: TGCAGTGTGGGACAGGGGTCCTATAATTCACCCCTCCACTTT. Translation gives CSVGQGSYNSPLHF.

This rearrangement joins TRBV10-3 to TRBJ2-7, with D possibly being TRBD2 (5 bases). Trimming cost V 3 bases and J 5 bases, with 11 bases left between them. This CDR3 is 13 amino acids long. The V gene's germline CDR1 is ENHRY and CDR2 SYGVKD. This CDR3 reads CAISDTGIHEQYF. CDR3 DNA sequence: TGTGCCATCAGTGATACGGGGATCCACGAGCAGTACTTC.

The chain has TRBV7-8 and TRBJ2-1; 7 nucleotides line up with TRBD1. V was clipped by 5 bases and J by 4 bases; unmatched bases: 8. Germline assignment: CDR1 SGHVS and CDR2 FQNEAQ. The CDR3 is made up of 15 amino acids. CDR3 nucleotide sequence: TGTGCCAGCAGCGTCACAGGGGCTGGGTACAATGAGCAGTTCTTC. Amino acids: CASSVTGAGYNEQFF.

Comments on this clonotype: Possible read error: a much larger clone is one base away. V is TRBV28 and J is TRBJ2-7, with 7 bases aligning to TRBD1. The CDR3 has 16 amino acids. Looked up from germline, CDR1 is MDHEN and CDR2 is SYDVKM. The junction had 11 bases not matched to a gene; V was cut back by 4 bases and J by 2 bases. DNA for the CDR3: TGTGCCAGCAGTTCATTGAGGACAGGATCGACCTACGAGCAGTACTTC. Its protein product is CASSSLRTGSTYEQYF. The whole variable domain, filled in from reference TRBV28 and TRBJ2-7, reads DVKVTQSSRYLVKRTGEKVFLECVQDMDHENMFWYRQDPGLGLRLIYFSYDVKMKEKGDIPEGYSVSREKKERFSLILESASTNQTSMYLCASSSLRTGSTYEQYFGPGTRLTVT.

The V call is TRBV3-1, the J call TRBJ2-7; D may be TRBD1 or TRBD2 (5 bases each). Trimming pared 1 base from V and 6 bases from J, leaving 16 bases between. The CDR3 has 15 residues. CDR1 and CDR2 (germline): LGHDT, YNNKEL (reference sequence). CDR3 nucleotide sequence: TGTGCCAGCAGCCAAGGGGACCGCCCTGGGGGCGAGCAGTACTTC. Translation gives CASSQGDRPGGEQYF.

This clonotype showed up just a few times. The chain links TRBV7-2 to TRBJ2-1; D may match TRBD1 or TRBD2 (7 bases each). CDR1 and CDR2 (germline): SGHTA, FQGNSA. The V end was cut by 5 bases, the J end by 4 bases, with 27 bases between. CDR3 length: 19 amino acids. CDR3 in amino acids: CASSAPRGGGQTNYNEQFF. The CDR3 DNA reads as TGTGCCAGCAGCGCTCCTCGAGGGGGGGGACAGACAAATTACAATGAGCAGTTCTTC. Full variable domain (remainder filled in from reference TRBV7-2 and TRBJ2-1): GAGVSQSPSNKVTEKGKDVELRCDPISGHTALYWYRQSLGQGLEFLIYFQGNSAPDKSGLPSDRFSAERTGGSVSTLTIQRTQQEDSAVYLCASSAPRGGGQTNYNEQFFGPGTRLTVL.

This clonotype was observed a few times. The rearrangement links TRBV29-1 to TRBJ1-2; D unclear. CDR1 is SQVTM and CDR2 is ANQGSEA in the germline V gene. CDR3 size: 11 residues. Trimming took off 6 bases at V and 6 bases at J, with 11 bases between the two ends. The CDR3 sequence: CSVNGRDGYTF. The CDR3 region has the DNA TGCAGCGTGAATGGTCGCGATGGCTACACCTTC.

The chain combines TRBV5-6 with TRBJ2-5; D gene uncertain. The V end was cut by 6 bases, the J end by 5 bases, with 11 bases between. The CDR3 has 12 residues. Germline V gene sequence: CDR1 SGHDT, CDR2 YYEEEE. CDR3 sequence reads: CASKQMGETQYF. As DNA, the CDR3 is TGTGCCAGCAAACAAATGGGGGAGACCCAGTACTTC.

The chain carries TRBV20-1 and TRBJ2-5; D unclear. Looked up from germline, CDR1 is DFQATT and CDR2 is SNEGSKA (reference sequence). V was trimmed by 0 bases and J by 0 bases, leaving 14 bases between them. This CDR3 region has 16 residues. The CDR3: CSARDRAYEYQETQYF. CDR3 coding DNA: TGCAGTGCTAGAGATCGCGCCTACGAGTACCAAGAGACCCAGTACTTC.

V usage is TRBV15 and J usage is TRBJ2-1; no reliable D call. CDR3 length: 13 amino acids. Germline values: CDR1 LNHNV, CDR2 YYDKDF (reference sequence). The ends were cut back, 1 base at V and 8 bases at J, with 9 bases in the middle. CDR3 region: CATSRVGFDEQFF. CDR3 nucleotides: TGTGCCACCAGCAGAGTAGGATTCGATGAGCAGTTCTTC.

The chain links TRBV5-1 to TRBJ2-7; the D gene is possibly TRBD1 (5 bases). Trimming cost V 6 bases and J 2 bases, with 24 bases left between them. The CDR3 runs 17 residues. Germline values: CDR1 SGHRS, CDR2 YFSETQ. CDR3 region: CASTQTRRAFNTYEQYF. The CDR3 bases are TGCGCCAGCACGCAGACACGCAGGGCCTTCAATACCTACGAGCAGTACTTC.

This clonotype has only a few counts. The rearrangement uses TRBV7-2 and TRBJ2-4; D not certain. CDR3 length: 11 amino acids. V gave up 1 base and J gave up 11 bases, with 6 bases separating them. Germline CDR1 SGHTA, CDR2 FQGNSA. CDR3 sequence (DNA): TGTGCCAGCAGCTTAGGTCCTTTTCAGTACTTC. It encodes CASSLGPFQYF.

The chain employs TRBV11-2 and TRBJ2-7; D not certain. CDR3 length equals 14 residues. CDR1 is SGHAT, CDR2 FQNNGV, per germline. V lost 4 bases, J lost 6 bases, and 16 bases lay in between. CDR3 region: CASSSTLGYSEQYF. CDR3 nucleotide sequence: TGTGCCAGCAGCTCGACTCTGGGGTACAGCGAGCAGTACTTC.

This clonotype was recorded a few times. The CDR3 DNA reads as TGTGCCAGCAGCCATGCTAGCGGGGGGTTACAAGAGACCCAGTACTTC. This sequence encodes CASSHASGGLQETQYF. The chain is built from TRBV28 and TRBJ2-5, with 11 bases matching TRBD2. The V segment lost 6 bases and the J segment 2 bases; nucleotides outside the gene matches: 8. This CDR3 contains 16 residues. CDR1 is MDHEN and CDR2 is SYDVKM in the germline V gene.

About this clonotype: Germline is not matched at one junction end, which may reflect a read error. This chain joins TRBV20-1 and TRBJ2-5; 7 bases are shared with TRBD2. Per germline, CDR1 DFQATT and CDR2 SNEGSKA (reference sequence). The CDR3 loop spans 16 amino acids. For the CDR3, the DNA is TGCAGTGCGAGGGTTGTCGCGGGAGCAATCCAAGAGACCCTGTACTTC. This encodes CSARVVAGAIQETLYF.